This TCR beta chain was sequenced for a study of blood T cells in healthy people across ages. Study at large: Through template switching, about one barcoded beta molecule was captured per two T cells, as measured in model experiments.

In this sample, this clonotype turned up a few times. The antigen is undetermined. Regarding the study as a whole: With age, beta diversity per million T cells declined roughly linearly, significantly by 40.

Isolating PBMCs gave at least 6 million of these cells per sample. The use of a sample-barcoded 5' primer and a J-beta primer mix characterized a second PCR of roughly 6 to 11 cycles. TCRdb recomputed calls from the 5' RACE reads with MiXCR, one row per CDR3 protein. This repertoire shows 870,000 or so distinct CDR3 sequences, less than 35% found once; its top ten account for roughly 17%. Trimming cost V 0 bases and J 7 bases, with 10 bases left between them. Germline-derived CDR1 and CDR2 are MNHNS and SASEGT. The CDR3 covers 15 residues. The gene calls are TRBV6-1 and TRBJ1-6; TRBD1 is a possible D gene (5 bases). Sequencing input: blood. This clonotype was sampled from a woman aged 80 or over in good health. DNA for the CDR3: TGTGCCAGCAGTGAAGCAGGGGAACCAAATTCACCCCTCCACTTT. The encoded protein is CASSEAGEPNSPLHF.